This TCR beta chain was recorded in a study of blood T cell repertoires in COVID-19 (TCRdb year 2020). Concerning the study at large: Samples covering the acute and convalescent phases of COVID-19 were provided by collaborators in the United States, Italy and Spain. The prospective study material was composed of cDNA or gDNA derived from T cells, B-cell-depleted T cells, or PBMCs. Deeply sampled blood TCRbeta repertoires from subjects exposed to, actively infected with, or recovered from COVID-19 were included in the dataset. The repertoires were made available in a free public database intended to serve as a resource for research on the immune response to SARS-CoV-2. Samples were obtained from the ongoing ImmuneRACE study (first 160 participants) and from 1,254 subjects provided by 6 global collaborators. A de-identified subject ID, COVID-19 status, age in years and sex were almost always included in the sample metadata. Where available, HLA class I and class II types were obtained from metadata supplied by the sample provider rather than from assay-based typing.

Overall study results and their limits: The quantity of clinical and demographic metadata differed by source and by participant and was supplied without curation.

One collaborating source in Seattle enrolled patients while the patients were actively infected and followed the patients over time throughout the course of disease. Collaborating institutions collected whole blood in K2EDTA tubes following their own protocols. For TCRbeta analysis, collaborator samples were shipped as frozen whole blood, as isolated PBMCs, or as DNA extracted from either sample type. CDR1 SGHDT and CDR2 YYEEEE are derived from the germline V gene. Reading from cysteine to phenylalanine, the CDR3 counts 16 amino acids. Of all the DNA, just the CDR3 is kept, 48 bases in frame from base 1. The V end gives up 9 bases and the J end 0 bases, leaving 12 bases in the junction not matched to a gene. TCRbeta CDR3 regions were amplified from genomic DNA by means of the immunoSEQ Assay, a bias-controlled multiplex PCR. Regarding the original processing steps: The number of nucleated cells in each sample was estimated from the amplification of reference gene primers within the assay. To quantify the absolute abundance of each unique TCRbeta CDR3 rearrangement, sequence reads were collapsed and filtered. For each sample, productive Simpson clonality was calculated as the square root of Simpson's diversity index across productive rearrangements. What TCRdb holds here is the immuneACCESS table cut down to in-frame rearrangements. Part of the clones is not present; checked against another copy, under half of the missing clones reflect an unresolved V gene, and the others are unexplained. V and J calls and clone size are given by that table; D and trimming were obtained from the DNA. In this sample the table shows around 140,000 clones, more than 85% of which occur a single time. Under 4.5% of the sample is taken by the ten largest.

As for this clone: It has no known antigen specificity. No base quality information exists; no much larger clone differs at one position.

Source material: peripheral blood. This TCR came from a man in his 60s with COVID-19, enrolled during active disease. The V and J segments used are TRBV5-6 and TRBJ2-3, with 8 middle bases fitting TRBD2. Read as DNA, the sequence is TGTGCCACCCGGACTAGGGTAGCGGGAAGCACAGATACGCAGTATTTT. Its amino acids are CATRTRVAGSTDTQYF.